A single sample is the source of the 4 T cell receptor beta chains below, sequenced in a study of T cells in Graves' hyperthyroidism and ophthalmopathy. Regions amplified from RNA transcripts were the TCR beta CDR3 regions. An initial round of RT-PCR targeting the TCR CDR3 relied on the HTBI primer set. TCRdb re-analysed the multiplex PCR reads in MiXCR, keeping a single row per CDR3 protein. The table includes approximately 710,000 distinct CDR3 sequences, approximately 15% detected once. The sample was blood. Every receptor here comes from a man aged 45-60 years with Graves' hyperthyroidism.

The table lists this clonotype with many counts. This chain joins TRBV28 and TRBJ2-5, with D tentatively TRBD2 (5 bases). The germline gives CDR1 MDHEN, CDR2 SYDVKM. V lost 6 bases and J 5 bases, leaving 10 bases between the germline ends. The CDR3 loop spans 12 amino acids. The CDR3 DNA is TGTGCCAGCAGCGGGATGGGGGAGACCCAGTACTTC. Amino acid sequence: CASSGMGETQYF.

In this sample, this clonotype turned up many times. The rearrangement joins TRBV3-1 to TRBJ2-7; 14 bases map to TRBD2. J was trimmed by 2 bases and V by 7 bases; bases with no gene match: 4. The CDR3 is 15 amino acids. The germline CDR1 and CDR2 sequences are LGHDT and YNNKEL (reference sequence). CDR3: CASTSGLAGAYEQYF. DNA of the CDR3: TGTGCCAGCACCTCGGGACTAGCGGGAGCCTACGAGCAGTACTTC.

This clonotype has a count of ten or more. The chain employs TRBV7-8 and TRBJ2-7, with 7 nucleotides matching TRBD1. Germline CDR1 SGHVS, CDR2 FQNEAQ. CDR3 length equals 14 residues. V lost 1 base and J lost 5; bases outside the gene matches: 5. This CDR3 reads CASSLEGDSNEQYF. CDR3 coding DNA: TGTGCCAGCAGCTTAGAGGGGGACAGTAACGAGCAGTACTTC.

This clonotype was counted between two and nine times. The V and J genes are TRBV7-9 and TRBJ1-3; tentative D call: TRBD1 (6 bases). Germline V gene lookup returns CDR1 SEHNR and CDR2 FQNEAQ (reference sequence). V lost 1 base to trimming and J lost 8 bases, with 9 bases between them. CDR3 length: 13 residues. The CDR3: CASSLETGYTIYF. In DNA, the CDR3 is TGTGCCAGCAGCTTAGAGACAGGCTACACCATATATTTT.